A single sample is the source of the 31 T cell receptor beta chains below, sequenced in a study of T cells expressing NK-cell markers. TCRdb reanalyzed the 5' RACE reads and collapses them to one entry per CDR3 protein, without DNA. This listing includes roughly 390,000 distinct CDR3 sequences. Source material: blood T cells: a sorted CD56 or NKG2C T cell subset, CD4+ or CD8+ T cells, or bulk PBMC T cells (not recorded which). The source is a woman aged 50 to 60 in good health.

The gene calls are TRBV18 and TRBJ2-3; TCRdb designates TRBD1, a call that cannot be tested without DNA. The CDR3 runs 15 residues. Germline lookup yields CDR1 KGHSH and CDR2 LQKENI. The CDR3 spells CASSPPPGVVDTQYF.

The gene calls are TRBV10-1 and TRBJ2-5; checking the TCRdb D call of TRBD2 is not possible without DNA. CDR3 length: 14 residues. Germline V gene data show CDR1 as WNHNN and CDR2 as SYGVQD (reference sequence). The CDR3 protein is CASSESTGVETQYF.

The chain combines TRBV13 with TRBJ2-7; TCRdb lists TRBD1, though no DNA is available to test this call. The CDR3 extends over 14 amino acids. Germline V gene data show CDR1 as PRHDT and CDR2 as FYEKMQ (reference sequence). CDR3 loop: CASSWGKSSYEQYF.

This chain joins TRBV29-1 and TRBJ2-7. The germline CDR1 and CDR2 sequences are SQVTM and ANQGSEA. The CDR3 loop spans 11 amino acids. CDR3 amino acids: CSVRNADEQYF.

The chain has TRBV13 and TRBJ1-2; the TCRdb D gene call, TRBD1, has no DNA to confirm it. The CDR3 covers 15 residues. Per the germline V gene, CDR1 is PRHDT and CDR2 is FYEKMQ (reference sequence). The CDR3 protein is CASSTQTGPGYGYTF.

The chain has TRBV15 and TRBJ2-5; TCRdb gives TRBD2 as the D gene, but with no DNA this cannot be confirmed. Germline V gives CDR1 LNHNV, CDR2 YYDKDF (reference sequence). This CDR3 region has 14 residues. The CDR3 reads CATSVTRDSETQYF.

J is TRBJ1-5 and V is TRBV2; checking the TCRdb D call of TRBD1 is not possible without DNA. Germline loops: CDR1 SNHLY, CDR2 FYNNEI. CDR3 length: 15 amino acids. CDR3 sequence reads: CASRAGTGGYQPQHF. Full variable domain (rest looked up from reference TRBV2 and TRBJ1-5): EPEVTQTPSHQVTQMGQEVILRCVPISNHLYFYWYRQILGQKVEFLVSFYNNEISEKSEIFDDQFSVERPDGSNFTLKIRSTKLEDSAMYFCASRAGTGGYQPQHFGDGTRLSIL.

The rearrangement uses TRBV6-6 and TRBJ2-3; the TCRdb call, TRBD2, lacks DNA for checking. Germline V gene lookup returns CDR1 MNHNY and CDR2 SVGAGI (reference sequence). CDR3 size: 14 residues. Here the CDR3 reads CASSYSSSGSKQYF.

The chain recombines TRBV12-3 or TRBV12-4 with TRBJ2-3; TCRdb's D call of TRBD1 is untestable without DNA. The CDR3 covers 13 residues. The CDR3 loop is CATLTDSTDTQYF.

The chain employs TRBV6-5 and TRBJ2-3; TCRdb picks TRBD2, but there is no DNA to check that call. The CDR3 has 14 amino acids. The germline CDR1 and CDR2 sequences are MNHEY and SVGAGI. CDR3 in amino acids: CASSWRDPTDTQYF.

The chain's CDR3 is CASSLEGEVYGYTF. The J gene is TRBJ1-2, the V gene TRBV5-1; absent DNA, TCRdb's TRBD1 call cannot be checked. Germline V gene data show CDR1 as SGHRS and CDR2 as YFSETQ. CDR3 size: 14 residues.

The gene calls are TRBV30 and TRBJ1-1; the D call from TCRdb, TRBD1, cannot be confirmed without DNA. The CDR3 is 14 residues long. Germline V CDR1 and CDR2: GTSNPN, SVGIG (reference sequence). The CDR3 is CAWHKRGHQTEAFF. The entire variable domain, with the rest obtained from reference TRBV30 and TRBJ1-1, is as follows: SQTIHQWPATLVQPVGSPLSLECTVEGTSNPNLYWYRQAAGRGLQLLFYSVGIGQISSEVPQNLSASRPQDRQFILSSKKLLLSDSGFYLCAWHKRGHQTEAFFGQGTRLTVV.

This sequence joins TRBV2 and TRBJ2-5. The CDR3 extends over 13 amino acids. Germline-derived CDR1 and CDR2 are SNHLY and FYNNEI. The chain's CDR3 is CASSEGSQETQYF.

The CDR3 sequence is CATSRGSSGANVLTF. V is TRBV15 and J is TRBJ2-6. This CDR3 is 15 amino acids long. The germline CDR1 and CDR2 sequences are LNHNV and YYDKDF (reference sequence).

The CDR3 loop is CASSTPLAGGPEETQYF. This chain connects TRBV11-1 to TRBJ2-5; TCRdb outputs TRBD2, but without DNA this stays unchecked. The CDR3 contains 17 residues. Germline assignment: CDR1 SGHAT and CDR2 FQDESV (reference sequence).

The chain joins TRBV7-9 to TRBJ2-1; TCRdb's D call, TRBD2, is unchecked because there is no DNA. The CDR3 totals 15 residues. The V gene's germline CDR1 is SEHNR and CDR2 FQNEAQ (reference sequence). CDR3 sequence reads: CASSLRRMGRDEQFF.

The V call is TRBV12-3 or TRBV12-4, the J call TRBJ2-1; TCRdb's D call of TRBD2 is untestable without DNA. This CDR3 is 15 amino acids long. This chain's CDR3 is CASSFGVGTFDEQFF.

The chain joins TRBV9 to TRBJ1-2; TCRdb gives TRBD1 as the D gene, but with no DNA this cannot be confirmed. Germline loops: CDR1 SGDLS, CDR2 YYNGEE. The CDR3 sequence is 14 residues long. The CDR3 region is CASSEIPGTYGYTF.

The rearrangement links TRBV5-1 to TRBJ2-6; TCRdb lists TRBD1, though no DNA is available to test this call. Per the germline V gene, CDR1 is SGHRS and CDR2 is YFSETQ. This CDR3 is 14 amino acids long. The CDR3 sequence: CASGASSGANVLTF. Combining the CDR3 with reference TRBV5-1 and TRBJ2-6 gives the whole variable domain KAGVTQTPRYLIKTRGQQVTLSCSPISGHRSVSWYQQTPGQGLQFLFEYFSETQRNKGNFPGRFSGRQFSNSRSEMNVSTLELGDSALYLCASGASSGANVLTFGAGSRLTVL.

The chain employs TRBV3-1 and TRBJ2-1; the D call from TCRdb, TRBD2, cannot be confirmed without DNA. Germline CDR1 is LGHDT and CDR2 is YNNKEL (reference sequence). The CDR3 spans 16 residues. The CDR3 sequence: CASSQGWGRVDNEQFF.

This sequence joins TRBV20-1 and TRBJ2-5; TCRdb proposes TRBD2, but this gene call is untestable without DNA. Germline lookup yields CDR1 DFQATT and CDR2 SNEGSKA (reference sequence). CDR3 length: 15 residues. The CDR3 loop reads CSARATQSREETQYF.

This rearrangement joins TRBV6-5 to TRBJ1-2; absent DNA, TCRdb's TRBD1 call cannot be checked. Germline loops: CDR1 MNHEY, CDR2 SVGAGI. The CDR3 spans 13 residues. CDR3 residues: CASSQEQGYGYTF.

The chain couples TRBV12-5 to TRBJ2-5; TCRdb picks TRBD1, but there is no DNA to check that call. The length of the CDR3 is 16 residues. Germline V gene lookup returns CDR1 LGHNT and CDR2 FRNRAP. This CDR3 is CASATRLGKYKETQYF.

The chain employs TRBV4-1 and TRBJ2-7; TCRdb calls TRBD2, which cannot be checked without DNA. Germline V gene data show CDR1 as MGHRA and CDR2 as YSYEKL. This CDR3 is 19 amino acids long. This CDR3 reads CASSHLGTSGRGAVYEQYF.

This chain joins TRBV15 and TRBJ2-7; TCRdb gives TRBD2 as the D gene, but with no DNA this cannot be confirmed. Germline V gives CDR1 LNHNV, CDR2 YYDKDF (reference sequence). The CDR3 has 15 amino acids. CDR3 in amino acids: CATSRDWGRGYEQYF.

V gene TRBV12-3 or TRBV12-4 combines with J gene TRBJ2-1. The CDR3 totals 14 residues. CDR3: CASSLGYSYNEQFF.

This rearrangement joins TRBV4-1 to TRBJ2-5; checking the TCRdb D call of TRBD2 is not possible without DNA. Germline CDR1 reads MGHRA; CDR2 reads YSYEKL. CDR3 size: 16 residues. This CDR3 reads CASSQGASEYQETQYF.

The chain is built from TRBV20-1 and TRBJ2-1; TCRdb gives TRBD2 as the D gene, but with no DNA this cannot be confirmed. Germline loops: CDR1 DFQATT, CDR2 SNEGSKA (reference sequence). The CDR3 spans 18 residues. The CDR3 region is CSTNRGLAGLGSYNEQFF.

This chain connects TRBV18 to TRBJ1-1. CDR1 is KGHSH, CDR2 LQKENI, per germline. This CDR3 comprises 14 residues. This CDR3 reads CASSPLGVDTEAFF.

This chain joins TRBV29-1 and TRBJ1-4; the D call of TRBD1 rests on TCRdb alone, since no DNA is present to check it. The germline CDR1 and CDR2 sequences are SQVTM and ANQGSEA. This CDR3 is built from 14 residues. CDR3 protein: CSVEEGRGDEKLFF.

This sequence joins TRBV7-8 and TRBJ1-2; TCRdb names TRBD1, which stays unverified in the absence of DNA. Germline assignment: CDR1 SGHVS and CDR2 FQNEAQ. The CDR3 runs 15 residues. The CDR3 sequence: CASRTGQGDSYGYTF.